This T cell receptor (beta chain) is drawn from a study of the immune and genomic landscape of osteosarcoma. Primary, local recurrence and metastasis osteosarcoma tumors were taken after treatment from poor-prognosis patients. General study results and limits: Roughly 5 repertoires, each under 100 clonotypes, were dominated by one hyperexpanded clone.

The assay was immunoSEQ multiplex PCR, and TCRdb's table has in-frame clones only and misses some. Of more than 10,000 clones in the sample, about two thirds were seen once. V gave up 4 bases and J gave up 9 bases, with 10 bases separating them. Germline CDR1 SGHNT, CDR2 YYREEE (reference sequence). This CDR3 is built from 12 residues. Comment on this clone: Its matching antigen is unknown.

The source is a human donor with osteosarcoma. J is TRBJ2-2 and V is TRBV5-4; D uncertain. The specimen sequenced was osteosarcoma tumor tissue from the lung. CDR3 coding DNA: TGTGCCAGCAGCCCAACGCCCCGGGAGCTGTTTTTT. It is translated as CASSPTPRELFF.